The 5 T cell receptor beta chains below were found in one sample sequenced in a study of T cells after posttransplantation cyclophosphamide. Busulfan-fludarabine conditioning, marrow transplant, and cyclophosphamide on days +3 and +4 were administered. The assay was immunoSEQ multiplex PCR, and TCRdb's table has in-frame clones only and misses some. This sample shows 5,000 to 5,500 clones and no singletons; 16% rests with the ten largest. Sequenced here: PBMCs, sampled after allogeneic stem cell transplant with posttransplant cyclophosphamide. These receptors all come from a female patient between 30 and 40 years old who received an allogeneic stem cell transplant from an unrelated donor, was CMV-positive, and had acute and chronic GVHD. Some T cells may arise from the graft donor.

This clone was seen a handful of times. This specimen includes other DNA sequences encoding the same CDR3. The rearrangement uses TRBV5-1 and TRBJ2-1; D gene ambiguous. CDR3 length: 12 residues. Germline CDR1 is SGHRS and CDR2 is YFSETQ. V was cut by 0 bases and J by 7 bases, with 5 bases left in between. The CDR3 nucleotides are TGCGCCAGCAGCTTGGCCGGGAATGAGCAGTTCTTC. This sequence encodes CASSLAGNEQFF.

This clone came up many times. The gene calls are TRBV5-1 and TRBJ2-1; D might be TRBD2 (6 bases). Germline V lookup: CDR1 SGHRS, CDR2 YFSETQ. Trimming removed 4 bases at V and 4 bases at J, with 15 bases between. CDR3 length: 15 amino acids. The CDR3 region is CASSGGAGAYNEQFF. In DNA form, the CDR3 reads TGCGCCAGCAGCGGAGGGGCTGGCGCTTACAATGAGCAGTTCTTC.

This clone was detected a few times. A much larger clone lies a single base off, so this may be a read error. The same CDR3 arises from other DNA sequences in this sample as well. The chain combines TRBV7-9 with TRBJ2-2, with D unresolved. CDR3 length: 15 amino acids. Trimming took 5 bases from V and 2 from J, leaving 12 bases between them. CDR1 and CDR2 from the germline V gene are SEHNR and FQNEAQ (reference sequence). The CDR3 loop reads CASSLVNSNTGELFF. The CDR3 region has the DNA TGTGCCAGCAGCCTAGTCAACAGCAACACCGGGGAGCTGTTTTTT.

This clone was counted many times. The chain uses TRBV19 and TRBJ2-1, with D perhaps TRBD2 (6 bases). Trimming left V 1 base short and J 10 bases short, with 11 bases between. Germline CDR1 and CDR2: LNHDA and SQIVND (reference sequence). The CDR3 has 13 residues. The CDR3 region has the DNA TGTGCCAGTAGTATAGCGGGAGTAGGAGAGCAGTTCTTC. It translates to CASSIAGVGEQFF.

This clone was observed many times. This chain uses TRBV7-9 with TRBJ2-7, with 8 positions matching TRBD2. Germline V gives CDR1 SEHNR, CDR2 FQNEAQ (reference sequence). The length of the CDR3 is 17 residues. Trimming removed 1 base from V and 3 bases from J; junction bases left unmatched: 11. For the CDR3, the DNA is TGTGCCAGCAGCTTAGGGGTTGGGGGACTAGGGGTCTACGAGCAGTACTTC. It translates to CASSLGVGGLGVYEQYF.